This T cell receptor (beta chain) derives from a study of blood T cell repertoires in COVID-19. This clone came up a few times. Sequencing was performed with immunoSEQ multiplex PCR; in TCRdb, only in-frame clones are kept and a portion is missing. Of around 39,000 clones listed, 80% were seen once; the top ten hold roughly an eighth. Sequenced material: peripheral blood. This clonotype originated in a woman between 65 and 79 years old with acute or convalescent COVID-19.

The chain's CDR3 is CASSSLAGDTDTQYF. DNA of the CDR3: TGTGCCAGCAGTTCGCTAGCGGGAGACACAGATACGCAGTATTTT. J is TRBJ2-3 and V is TRBV6-5, with 10 bases aligning to TRBD2. V shed 4 bases and J 2 bases; nucleotides not matched to a gene: 3. The CDR3 loop spans 15 amino acids. Germline lookup yields CDR1 MNHEY and CDR2 SVGAGI.